What follows are 32 T cell receptor beta chains derived from one specimen sequenced in a study of technical replicates of blood from a few donors. Using immunoSEQ multiplex PCR, the repertoire was profiled, and TCRdb retains in-frame clones only, with some absent. The sample lists 100,000 or so clones, 90% to 97% occurring once. Sequencing was carried out using T cells isolated from PBMCs. The receptors derive from a human donor in good health.

This clone appeared once. V usage is TRBV13 and J usage is TRBJ2-7, with D possibly matching TRBD2 (5 bases). The ends were cut back, 5 bases at V and 6 bases at J, with 14 bases in the middle. Germline lookup yields CDR1 PRHDT and CDR2 FYEKMQ (reference sequence). The CDR3 length is 13 residues. CDR3 region: CASSPPSSGEQYF. DNA of the CDR3: TGTGCCAGCAGCCCCCCTAGCAGCGGCGAGCAGTACTTC. The full variable domain, completed using reference TRBV13 and TRBJ2-7, is AAGVIQSPRHLIKEKRETATLKCYPIPRHDTVYWYQQGPGQDPQFLISFYEKMQSDKGSIPDRFSAQQFSDYHSELNMSSLELGDSALYFCASSPPSSGEQYFGPGTRLTVT.

A note on this clone: One junction end disagrees with the germline gene, perhaps due to a read error. This rearrangement joins TRBV19 to TRBJ1-1; unclear D gene. CDR1 is LNHDA, CDR2 SQIVND, per germline (reference sequence). The CDR3 covers 13 residues. The CDR3 DNA reads as TGTGTCAGTAAGGAGAAGAGGGCCACTGAAGCTTTCTTT. Translating it yields CVSKEKRATEAFF.

The rearrangement joins TRBV27 to TRBJ1-1; a possible D gene is TRBD1 (5 bases). With 3 bases removed from V and 7 bases from J, the gap between germline ends came to 12 bases. The germline gives CDR1 MNHEY, CDR2 SMNVEV (reference sequence). This CDR3 has 13 amino acids. The CDR3 here is CASSLSSTVEAFF. CDR3 nucleotide sequence: TGTGCCAGCAGTTTGTCCTCGACAGTTGAAGCTTTCTTT.

This chain uses TRBV19 with TRBJ2-1, with a tentative D call TRBD1 (6 bases). The ends were cut back, 1 base at V and 8 bases at J, with 18 bases in the middle. This CDR3 region has 16 residues. CDR1 and CDR2 from the germline V gene are LNHDA and SQIVND (reference sequence). The CDR3 DNA reads TGTGCCAGTAGTATAGTAGGCAGGGGCTCCGAGCATGAGCAGTTCTTC. It translates to CASSIVGRGSEHEQFF.

The V gene is TRBV7-2, the J gene TRBJ2-7; 10 bases map to TRBD1. V lost 1 base and J lost 7; bases outside the gene matches: 4. The germline CDR1 and CDR2 sequences are SGHTA and FQGNSA. This CDR3 spans 14 amino acids. The CDR3 loop is CASSLGQGAVEQYF. The DNA of the CDR3 is TGTGCCAGCAGCTTAGGACAGGGGGCGGTTGAGCAGTACTTC.

This sequence joins TRBV5-1 and TRBJ2-7, with D possibly TRBD2 on 6 matching bases. Germline lookup yields CDR1 SGHRS and CDR2 YFSETQ. The CDR3 spans 14 residues. V was pared by 4 bases and J by 3 bases, with 14 bases between. CDR3 nucleotides: TGCGCCAGCAGCGGGGACTTTCTCCTCTACGAGCAGTACTTC. Amino acid sequence: CASSGDFLLYEQYF.

The gene calls are TRBV11-3 and TRBJ2-7; D remains ambiguous. The V end was cut by 2 bases, the J end by 1 base, with 6 bases between. The CDR3 runs to 13 residues. CDR1 and CDR2 (germline): SGHNT, YENEEA. In DNA, the CDR3 is TGTGCCAGCAGCTTAACATTTTCCTACGAGCAGTACTTC. Protein: CASSLTFSYEQYF.

The chain is built from TRBV5-4 and TRBJ1-2; a possible D gene is TRBD1 (6 bases). The CDR3 is made up of 14 amino acids. In germline, CDR1 is SGHNT, CDR2 YYREEE (reference sequence). Trimming pared 0 bases from V and 2 bases from J, leaving 8 bases between. CDR3 bases: TGTGCCAGCAGCTTGGGAGACAGGAACTATGGCTACACCTTC. Translated: CASSLGDRNYGYTF. The full variable domain, its missing parts supplied by reference TRBV5-4 and TRBJ1-2, is ETGVTQSPTHLIKTRGQQVTLRCSSQSGHNTVSWYQQALGQGPQFIFQYYREEENGRGNFPPRFSGLQFPNYSSELNVNALELDDSALYLCASSLGDRNYGYTFGSGTRLTVV.

The chain carries TRBV29-1 and TRBJ2-1, with TRBD2 matching 10 bases. The length of the CDR3 is 14 residues. The V and J ends lost 3 bases and 8 bases, in that order; junction bases with no gene match: 7. Germline CDR1 and CDR2: SQVTM and ANQGSEA. CDR3 DNA: TGCAGCGTTGACGAGACTAGCGGGTTCTATGAGCAGTTCTTC. Amino acid sequence: CSVDETSGFYEQFF.

The chain links TRBV4-2 to TRBJ2-1, with 7 bases aligning to TRBD2. J was trimmed by 9 bases and V by 2 bases; bases with no gene match: 13. The CDR3 extends over 16 amino acids. Per germline, CDR1 LGHNA and CDR2 YNFKEQ. The DNA of the CDR3 is TGTGCCAGCAGCCAACCAATGGGGGGAGGGAACGGTGAGCAGTTCTTC. Its translation is CASSQPMGGGNGEQFF.

The chain employs TRBV20-1 and TRBJ2-7; D gene uncertain. The CDR3 length is 11 residues. Trimming shortened V by 2 bases and J by 6 bases, and 8 bases separated the two germline ends. The germline V gene has CDR1 DFQATT and CDR2 SNEGSKA (reference sequence). CDR3: CSARLDFEQYF. The CDR3 region has the DNA TGCAGTGCTAGATTAGACTTCGAGCAGTACTTC.

V gene TRBV5-6 combines with J gene TRBJ1-5; 9 positions agree with TRBD1. Germline trimming cut 4 bases from V and 5 bases from J; bases unmatched to any gene: 10. CDR1 SGHDT and CDR2 YYEEEE come from the germline V gene. The CDR3 spans 16 residues. The CDR3 sequence: CASSDLQGAHDQPQHF. The CDR3 region has the DNA TGTGCCAGCAGCGATTTACAGGGGGCTCACGATCAGCCCCAGCATTTT.

The chain recombines TRBV6-1 with TRBJ2-1, with D possibly matching TRBD1 (6 bases). This CDR3 contains 14 residues. Germline CDR1 is MNHNS and CDR2 is SASEGT. Between the trimmed V and J ends, which lost 2 bases and 7 bases, there was a span of 12 bases. The CDR3 DNA reads as TGTGCCAGCAGTGAAAATGAGAGGGGGAATGAGCAGTTCTTC. Protein: CASSENERGNEQFF.

In its sample, this clone was seen once. Compared with germline, one end of the junction differs, possibly owing to a read error. The chain carries TRBV2 and TRBJ2-4; D is possibly TRBD1 (6 bases). Germline CDR1 is SNHLY and CDR2 is FYNNEI. The CDR3 contains 12 residues. CDR3 loop: CASSEEPYRVGF. CDR3 coding DNA: TGTGCCAGCAGTGAAGAACCTTACAGGGTAGGCTTC.

The chain uses TRBV9 and TRBJ2-3, with TRBD1 as a possible D gene (6 bases). The germline V gene has CDR1 SGDLS and CDR2 YYNGEE. V lost 0 bases and J 0 bases, leaving 14 bases between the germline ends. This CDR3 is 17 amino acids long. The CDR3 protein is CASSVVPTGPSTDTQYF. DNA for the CDR3: TGTGCCAGCAGCGTAGTCCCGACAGGACCTAGCACAGATACGCAGTATTTT. Supplemented by reference TRBV9 and TRBJ2-3, the full variable domain reads DSGVTQTPKHLITATGQRVTLRCSPRSGDLSVYWYQQSLDQGLQFLIQYYNGEERAKGNILERFSAQQFPDLHSELNLSSLELGDSALYFCASSVVPTGPSTDTQYFGPGTRLTVL.

This chain joins TRBV18 and TRBJ1-1; weak D call: TRBD1 (6 bases). Trimming left V 6 bases short and J 0 bases short, with 20 bases between. Germline values: CDR1 KGHSH, CDR2 LQKENI. This CDR3 has 17 residues. This CDR3 is CASSSQSGAVMNTEAFF. The CDR3 DNA sequence: TGTGCCAGCTCGTCCCAATCAGGGGCCGTCATGAACACTGAAGCTTTCTTT.

This chain uses TRBV10-2 with TRBJ2-1, with a tentative D call TRBD2 (5 bases). V was trimmed by 2 bases and J by 0 bases, leaving 8 bases between them. In germline, CDR1 is WSHSY, CDR2 SAAADI. CDR3 length equals 15 residues. In DNA form, the CDR3 reads TGCGCCAGCAGTGAGGCGGGTCCCTCCTACAATGAGCAGTTCTTC. Translating it yields CASSEAGPSYNEQFF.

This rearrangement joins TRBV10-3 to TRBJ2-7, with D tentatively TRBD2 (6 bases). This CDR3 is built from 14 residues. The V gene's germline CDR1 is ENHRY and CDR2 SYGVKD. V was trimmed by 6 bases and J by 3 bases, leaving 15 bases between them. The CDR3: CAIRDGVGGYEQYF. CDR3 bases: TGTGCCATCAGGGATGGGGTGGGGGGCTACGAGCAGTACTTC.

The CDR3 region has the DNA TGTGCCAGCCAAAAGGGAGGTTCAAACAATGAGCAGTTCTTC. Translated, it gives CASQKGGSNNEQFF. V gene TRBV11-3 combines with J gene TRBJ2-1, with a tentative D call TRBD2 (6 bases). In germline, CDR1 is SGHNT, CDR2 YENEEA. Trimming left V 8 bases short and J 5 bases short, with 16 bases between. There are 14 residues in the CDR3.

The genes are TRBV6-1 and TRBJ1-5, with D possibly TRBD1 on 5 matching bases. This CDR3 comprises 15 residues. V dropped 3 bases and J dropped 0 bases, with 9 bases sitting between them. Germline assignment: CDR1 MNHNS and CDR2 SASEGT. In nucleotides, the CDR3 is TGTGCCAGCAGTGAGGTAGGGGCTAGCAATCAGCCCCAGCATTTT. Its protein product is CASSEVGASNQPQHF.

The chain combines TRBV21-1 with TRBJ2-1; the table gives TRBD2 as D, unverified against the DNA. TRBV21-1 is flagged as a pseudogene. The CDR3 extends over 9 amino acids. DNA for the CDR3: TGTGCCAGCCCTAGAGAGCAGTTCTTC. Its protein is CASPREQFF.

The rearrangement links TRBV7-9 to TRBJ1-1; 10 positions agree with TRBD1. Germline-derived CDR1 and CDR2 are SEHNR and FQNEAQ (reference sequence). J lost 3 bases, V lost 0 bases, and 4 bases had no gene match. The CDR3 spans 16 residues. CDR3 sequence reads: CASSLADRGPDTEAFF. DNA for the CDR3: TGTGCCAGCAGCTTAGCCGACAGGGGGCCTGACACTGAAGCTTTCTTT.

This chain links TRBV7-9 with TRBJ1-2, with D possibly matching TRBD1 (6 bases). The ends were cut back, 5 bases at V and 0 bases at J, with 19 bases in the middle. CDR3 length: 17 amino acids. In germline, CDR1 is SEHNR, CDR2 FQNEAQ (reference sequence). CDR3 coding DNA: TGTGCCAGCAGCCATGGTCGGGGGGCCGAAGCTAACTATGGCTACACCTTC. Protein product: CASSHGRGAEANYGYTF.

The chain employs TRBV7-9 and TRBJ2-7; D may be TRBD1 (6 bases). The CDR3 has 15 amino acids. Trimming removed 5 bases from V and 1 base from J, with 15 bases in between. CDR1 is SEHNR, CDR2 FQNEAQ, per germline (reference sequence). CDR3 loop: CASSPVGQGSYEQYF. The CDR3 nucleotides read TGTGCCAGCAGCCCCGTAGGGCAGGGGTCCTACGAGCAGTACTTC.

The rearrangement links TRBV6-5 to TRBJ2-7; 7 nucleotides align to TRBD1. From germline, CDR1 is MNHEY and CDR2 SVGAGI. The CDR3 contains 13 residues. The trim removed 2 bases at V and 5 bases at J, leaving 3 bases unmatched. CDR3 DNA: TGTGCCAGCAGTTACCAAGGACAGGACGAGCAGTACTTC. Protein sequence: CASSYQGQDEQYF.

The rearrangement links TRBV4-3 to TRBJ2-1, with D perhaps matching TRBD1 (5 bases). CDR3 length equals 16 residues. The V end lost 3 bases, the J end lost 8 bases, and 20 bases lay between the germline ends. Germline CDR1 reads LGHNA; CDR2 reads YSLEER. In DNA, the CDR3 is TGCGCCAGCAGCCAGGATCTAAGAGGCAGGGTGCATGAGCAGTTCTTC. Translating it yields CASSQDLRGRVHEQFF.

This clone was detected once. The V and J genes are TRBV9 and TRBJ2-7, with 8 bases lining up with TRBD1. The CDR3 is made up of 14 amino acids. CDR1 is SGDLS, CDR2 YYNGEE, per germline. V was clipped by 0 bases and J by 6 bases; unmatched bases: 5. The CDR3 DNA reads TGTGCCAGCAGCGTAGACCACAGGGGGATCGAGCAGTACTTC. This codes for CASSVDHRGIEQYF. The variable domain in full, with the rest retrieved from reference TRBV9 and TRBJ2-7, is DSGVTQTPKHLITATGQRVTLRCSPRSGDLSVYWYQQSLDQGLQFLIQYYNGEERAKGNILERFSAQQFPDLHSELNLSSLELGDSALYFCASSVDHRGIEQYFGPGTRLTVT.

The V gene is TRBV5-6, the J gene TRBJ2-3, with D perhaps matching TRBD1 (6 bases). CDR1 is SGHDT, CDR2 YYEEEE, per germline. The CDR3 length is 16 residues. The V end was cut by 4 bases, the J end by 1 base, with 16 bases between. Here the CDR3 reads CASSDNRVVRTDTQYF. CDR3 coding DNA: TGTGCCAGCAGCGATAACAGGGTTGTACGCACAGATACGCAGTATTTT. The full variable domain, rest sourced from reference TRBV5-6 and TRBJ2-3, is DAGVTQSPTHLIKTRGQQVTLRCSPKSGHDTVSWYQQALGQGPQFIFQYYEEEERQRGNFPDRFSGHQFPNYSSELNVNALLLGDSALYLCASSDNRVVRTDTQYFGPGTRLTVL.

The chain is built from TRBV9 and TRBJ2-1; TRBD2 is a possible D gene (6 bases). Germline CDR1 SGDLS, CDR2 YYNGEE. This CDR3 has 15 residues. Trimming took off 2 bases at V and 0 bases at J, with 9 bases between the two ends. CDR3 protein: CASSVSGVSYNEQFF. CDR3 bases: TGTGCCAGCAGCGTCTCGGGAGTCTCCTACAATGAGCAGTTCTTC.

The chain employs TRBV9 and TRBJ2-2; no firm D call. This CDR3 has 16 amino acids. Germline CDR1 reads SGDLS; CDR2 reads YYNGEE. Between the trimmed V and J ends, which lost 0 bases and 2 bases, there was a span of 11 bases. The DNA for the CDR3 is TGTGCCAGCAGCGTAGCTACGATACTAAACACCGGGGAGCTGTTTTTT. Its translation is CASSVATILNTGELFF.

The chain's CDR3 is CASSYTIGLSNEQYF. The CDR3 DNA reads as TGTGCCAGCAGTTACACTATTGGATTATCCAACGAGCAGTACTTC. V is TRBV6-5 and J is TRBJ2-7, with D unclear. The CDR3 covers 15 residues. Deletions cut 2 bases from V and 5 bases from J, with 16 bases between. Germline lookup yields CDR1 MNHEY and CDR2 SVGAGI.

This chain uses TRBV27 with TRBJ2-7; D is unclear. The CDR3 spans 11 residues. The ends were cut back, 8 bases at V and 0 bases at J, with 5 bases in the middle. The V gene's germline CDR1 is MNHEY and CDR2 SMNVEV (reference sequence). The CDR3 sequence: CASFNSYEQYF. CDR3 in DNA: TGTGCCAGCTTCAACTCCTACGAGCAGTACTTC.